This T cell receptor (beta chain) comes out of a study of T cell clonality in common variable immunodeficiency. This clone was observed many times. No antigen is known for it. The CDR3 end lies 3 residues beyond the end of the read and is filled in from the germline J gene. Study-wide findings and caveats: Fewer deletions and N-nucleotide insertions were reportedly seen in common variable immunodeficiency TCR beta sequences.

Germline-derived CDR1 and CDR2 are SGHDT and YYEEEE. The CDR3 is 15 residues long. The V and J ends lost 4 bases and 1 base respectively, with 11 bases between them. Here immunoSEQ multiplex PCR was the method, and the copy in TCRdb shows in-frame clones only, minus some. The sample yields some 12,000 clones, without any singletons. The sample taken for sequencing was peripheral blood mononuclear cells. This TCR came from a human donor with common variable immunodeficiency. V and J are TRBV5-6 and TRBJ2-2; D is undetermined. The chain's CDR3 is CASSLQAGNTGELFF. Partial CDR3 DNA: TGTGCCAGCAGCCTCCAAGCTGGGAACACCGGGGAG.